This is a list of T cell receptor beta chains from one sample in a study of blood T cell repertoires in COVID-19. Profiled with immunoSEQ multiplex PCR; TCRdb holds only in-frame clones, not every one. The data contain 100,000 to 150,000 clones, 90% of them singletons. Sequencing was carried out using peripheral blood. The source is a man aged 60 to 75 with COVID-19, enrolled during active disease. Each CDR3 is given with its conserved first and last residue. Each record gives: clone size, J gene, D gene, V gene, CDR3 length, CDR3 protein, CDR3 DNA. The D gene is left open where the match is weak. A row's size may be missing; if present it is once, few, many or a size class.

>-|TRBJ2-3|TRBD2|TRBV10-1|14
CASSTGTSLDTQYF
TGCGCCAGCAGTACCGGGACTAGCCTAGATACGCAGTATTTT
>-|TRBJ2-6|TRBD2|TRBV19|15
CASSIAGAGANVLTF
TGTGCCAGTAGTATCGCGGGAGCTGGGGCCAACGTCCTGACTTTC
>-|TRBJ2-7|-|TRBV3-1/TRBV3-2|15
CASSQPRAFSYEQYF
TGTGCCAGCAGCCAACCAAGAGCCTTCTCCTACGAGCAGTACTTC
>-|TRBJ1-2|-|TRBV5-5|13
CASSFTQESSYTF
TGTGCCAGCAGCTTTACCCAGGAAAGTAGCTACACCTTC
>-|TRBJ1-2|TRBD1|TRBV19|17
CAGFRGTGFSDDYGYTF
TGTGCCGGCTTCCGCGGGACAGGGTTCAGTGATGACTATGGCTACACCTTC
>-|TRBJ1-1|-|TRBV3-1/TRBV3-2|15
CASSQEPGRSTEAFF
TGTGCCAGCAGCCAAGAACCAGGGAGGAGCACTGAAGCTTTCTTT
>few|TRBJ2-7|TRBD1|TRBV5-1|15
CASSLGGGEDYEQYF
TGCGCCAGCAGCTTGGGAGGGGGCGAAGACTACGAGCAGTACTTC
>-|TRBJ2-3|-|TRBV6-5|12
CASGALADTQYF
TGTGCCAGCGGGGCCCTCGCAGATACGCAGTATTTT
>once|TRBJ2-7|TRBD2|TRBV19|15
CASSIEAGGYYEQYF
TGTGCCAGTAGTATTGAGGCGGGAGGCTACTACGAGCAGTACTTC
>-|TRBJ2-5|-|TRBV23-1|17
CASSQPPPTEYQETQYF
TGCGCCAGCAGTCAACCCCCTCCTACAGAGTACCAAGAGACCCAGTACTTC
>-|TRBJ2-2|TRBD1|TRBV7-2|15
CASSLEYRGRGELFF
TGTGCCAGCAGCTTAGAATACAGGGGGCGGGGAGAGCTGTTTTTT
>-|TRBJ2-5|TRBD1|TRBV6-5|14
CASSLGGQGETQYF
TGTGCCAGCAGCCTGGGGGGACAGGGGGAGACCCAGTACTTC
>-|TRBJ2-7|TRBD2|TRBV28|19
CASSLLAPPLAESSYEQYF
TGTGCCAGCAGTTTATTGGCCCCCCCTCTAGCGGAAAGCTCCTACGAGCAGTACTTC
>-|TRBJ2-3|-|TRBV3-1/TRBV3-2|17
CASSQELVAPSTDTQYF
TGTGCCAGCAGCCAAGAACTAGTAGCCCCTAGCACAGATACGCAGTATTTT
>-|TRBJ2-2|-|TRBV9|15
CASSPRDSEPGELFF
TGTGCCAGCAGCCCCCGGGACTCGGAGCCCGGGGAGCTGTTTTTT
>-|TRBJ2-1|TRBD2|TRBV5-1|17
CASSPGLAGPSYNEQFF
TGCGCCAGCAGCCCGGGACTAGCGGGGCCTTCCTACAATGAGCAGTTCTTC
>-|TRBJ2-7|TRBD2|TRBV7-8|19
CASSLEGLAGVILSYEQYF
TGTGCCAGCAGCTTAGAAGGACTAGCGGGGGTGATACTTTCCTACGAGCAGTACTTC
>-|TRBJ2-1|TRBD2|TRBV29-1|16
CSVNGLAGNSYNEQFF
TGCAGCGTGAACGGACTAGCGGGAAACTCCTACAATGAGCAGTTCTTC
>-|TRBJ2-5|-|TRBV28|14
CASSLGAAQETQYF
TGTGCCAGCAGTTTAGGGGCGGCCCAAGAGACCCAGTACTTC
>-|TRBJ1-4|-|TRBV28|12
CASSESNEKLFF
TGTGCCAGCAGTGAGAGTAATGAAAAACTGTTTTTT
>-|TRBJ2-7|TRBD1|TRBV5-4|15
CASSSPGTESYEQYF
TGTGCCAGCAGTTCCCCGGGGACAGAGTCCTACGAGCAGTACTTC
>-|TRBJ2-5|TRBD2|TRBV6-6|15
CASSRTSGRGETQYF
TGTGCCAGCAGCCGGACTAGCGGGAGAGGAGAGACCCAGTACTTC
>-|TRBJ1-2|-|TRBV25-1|12
CATRGHIDGYTF
TGTGCCACCCGGGGACATATCGACGGCTACACCTTC
>-|TRBJ1-4|-|TRBV12-3/TRBV12-4|12
CASRSFNEKLFF
TGTGCCAGCAGGTCTTTTAATGAAAAACTGTTTTTT
>once|TRBJ2-1|-|TRBV6-4|12
CASRGGYNEQFF
TGTGCCAGCCGCGGAGGTTACAATGAGCAGTTCTTC
>-|TRBJ1-2|TRBD1|TRBV12-3/TRBV12-4|12
CARTSGQYGYTF
TGTGCCAGGACCTCGGGACAGTATGGCTACACCTTC
>-|TRBJ2-1|-|TRBV5-6|13
CASIRTGWNEQFF
TGTGCCAGCATCCGGACTGGTTGGAATGAGCAGTTCTTC
>-|TRBJ2-7|TRBD2|TRBV6-1|17
CASSGDGTSGSFGEQYF
TGTGCCAGCAGTGGGGACGGGACTAGCGGGAGTTTTGGCGAGCAGTACTTC
>-|TRBJ2-1|TRBD2|TRBV4-1|16
CASSQDPLAGVYEQFF
TGCGCCAGCAGCCAAGATCCTCTAGCGGGAGTGTATGAGCAGTTCTTC
>-|TRBJ1-3|TRBD1|TRBV4-2|16
CASSQRQGATGNTIYF
TGTGCCAGCAGCCAAAGACAGGGGGCTACTGGAAACACCATATATTTT
>few|TRBJ1-1|TRBD1|TRBV14|17
CASSPYRGLGTNTEAFF
TGTGCCAGCAGCCCCTACAGGGGGCTGGGAACGAACACTGAAGCTTTCTTT
>few|TRBJ2-7|TRBD2|TRBV2|16
CASSESFSGGPYEQYF
TGTGCCAGCAGTGAATCCTTTAGCGGGGGTCCCTACGAGCAGTACTTC
>once|TRBJ1-4|TRBD1|TRBV7-2|14
CASSPNRGYEKLFF
TGTGCCAGCAGCCCAAACAGGGGTTATGAAAAACTGTTTTTT
>few|TRBJ2-1|TRBD1|TRBV10-3|17
CAISGLVGTASYNEQFF
TGTGCCATCAGTGGACTGGTGGGGACAGCCTCCTACAATGAGCAGTTCTTC
>-|TRBJ1-2|-|TRBV4-1|13
CASSQDTNYGYTF
TGCGCCAGCAGCCAAGATACAAACTATGGCTACACCTTC
>-|TRBJ2-7|-|TRBV2|13
CASSERGFYEQYF
TGTGCCAGCAGTGAACGGGGGTTCTACGAGCAGTACTTC
>-|TRBJ2-3|-|TRBV7-8|16
CASSPLGTWGTDTQYF
TGTGCCAGCAGCCCACTCGGGACTTGGGGCACAGATACGCAGTATTTT
>-|TRBJ2-7|TRBD1|TRBV18|13
CASSLQGAGEQYF
TGTGCCAGCTCACTACAGGGGGCAGGCGAGCAGTACTTC
>-|TRBJ1-1|TRBD1|TRBV3-1/TRBV3-2|16
CASSQIPWTGGTEAFF
TGTGCCAGCAGCCAGATACCCTGGACAGGAGGTACTGAAGCTTTCTTT
>-|TRBJ1-2|TRBD1|TRBV19|15
CASSMEGGQGYGYTF
TGTGCCAGTAGTATGGAGGGAGGACAGGGTTATGGCTACACCTTC
>-|TRBJ2-7|TRBD2|TRBV7-2|15
CASSLKREASYEQYF
TGTGCCAGCAGCTTAAAGCGGGAGGCCTCCTACGAGCAGTACTTC
>-|TRBJ2-1|-|TRBV11-3|12
CASSPHVNEQFF
TGTGCCAGCAGCCCCCATGTGAATGAGCAGTTCTTC
>-|TRBJ1-1|TRBD1|TRBV6-5|13
CASSWDRNTEAFF
TGTGCCAGCAGCTGGGACAGGAACACTGAAGCTTTCTTT
>-|TRBJ1-1|TRBD1|TRBV11-2|16
CASSFDRESMNTEAFF
TGTGCCAGCAGCTTCGACAGGGAATCCATGAACACTGAAGCTTTCTTT
>-|TRBJ2-5|TRBD2|TRBV2|13
CASSLDPGGTQYF
TGTGCCAGCAGTCTTGACCCGGGGGGAACCCAGTACTTC